The 15 T cell receptor beta chains below come from one sample, sequenced in a study of T cells after yellow fever vaccination. Each CDR3 protein gets one entry after TCRdb re-called the 5' RACE reads with MiXCR. The table lists 400,000 or so distinct CDR3 sequences, around a sixth of them singletons. Sequencing was performed on PBMCs, taken before the yellow fever booster vaccination. These receptors originate from a young man who received the YFV17D yellow fever vaccine.

This chain joins TRBV9 and TRBJ2-2; TRBD1 might be the D (6 bases). CDR1 is SGDLS, CDR2 YYNGEE, per germline. V was pared by 6 bases and J by 2 bases, with 11 bases between. The CDR3 loop spans 14 amino acids. CDR3 nucleotide sequence: TGTGCCAGCAACAGGGCCCCAAACACCGGGGAGCTGTTTTTT. The encoded protein is CASNRAPNTGELFF. Using reference TRBV9 and TRBJ2-2 for the parts outside the CDR3, the full variable domain is DSGVTQTPKHLITATGQRVTLRCSPRSGDLSVYWYQQSLDQGLQFLIQYYNGEERAKGNILERFSAQQFPDLHSELNLSSLELGDSALYFCASNRAPNTGELFFGEGSRLTVL.

This clonotype was recorded only once. This chain connects TRBV4-1 to TRBJ1-1, with a weak D call TRBD1 (5 bases). In germline, CDR1 is MGHRA, CDR2 YSYEKL. V lost 3 bases to trimming and J lost 5 bases, with 16 bases between them. This CDR3 is built from 15 residues. CDR3 residues: CASSHYTSGGTEAFF. DNA for the CDR3: TGCGCCAGCAGCCACTACACCTCGGGGGGAACTGAAGCTTTCTTT.

This chain joins TRBV4-3 and TRBJ2-5; D is perhaps TRBD2 (6 bases). Germline lookup yields CDR1 LGHNA and CDR2 YSLEER. V dropped 0 bases and J dropped 2 bases, with 16 bases sitting between them. The CDR3 loop spans 17 amino acids. For the CDR3, the DNA is TGCGCCAGCAGCCAAGATCCTAATTGGGGGGATCAAGAGACCCAGTACTTC. This gives the protein CASSQDPNWGDQETQYF.

The chain employs TRBV7-9 and TRBJ2-7; unclear D gene. This CDR3 region has 15 residues. Germline CDR1 reads SEHNR; CDR2 reads FQNEAQ (reference sequence). Trimming took 0 bases from V and 2 from J, leaving 11 bases between them. This CDR3 reads CASSLAPAAAYEQYF. The CDR3 DNA sequence: TGTGCCAGCAGCTTAGCGCCCGCAGCAGCCTACGAGCAGTACTTC.

This clonotype showed up just a few times. The rearrangement joins TRBV21-1 to TRBJ2-3; the DNA was not used to check the table's D call, TRBD1. TRBV21-1 constitutes a pseudogene. The CDR3 contains 15 residues. CDR3 sequence (DNA): TGTGCCAGCCCGAACAGGGGGCGAAACACAGATACGCAGTATTTT. Its protein is CASPNRGRNTDTQYF.

In its sample, this clonotype was seen many times. This rearrangement joins TRBV6-5 to TRBJ1-2; possible D gene TRBD1, 6 bases. The CDR3 spans 16 residues. Germline CDR1 is MNHEY and CDR2 is SVGAGI. The V end lost 0 bases, the J end lost 3 bases, and 14 bases lay between the germline ends. CDR3 in amino acids: CASSYSGRGPDYGYTF. CDR3 bases: TGTGCCAGCAGTTACTCAGGCAGGGGCCCTGACTATGGCTACACCTTC.

The chain uses TRBV20-1 and TRBJ2-2; TRBD2 matches 15 bases. The length of the CDR3 is 16 residues. V was clipped by 6 bases and J by 8 bases; unmatched bases: 10. Germline lookup yields CDR1 DFQATT and CDR2 SNEGSKA (reference sequence). CDR3 in amino acids: CSAPGLAGGYTGELFF. CDR3 DNA: TGCAGTGCCCCGGGACTAGCGGGGGGCTATACGGGGGAGCTGTTTTTT.

Only a few counts were recorded for this clonotype. V gene TRBV20-1 combines with J gene TRBJ1-2, with D uncertain. V was trimmed by 6 bases and J by 2 bases, leaving 10 bases between them. This CDR3 has 12 residues. Germline CDR1 DFQATT, CDR2 SNEGSKA (reference sequence). CDR3 sequence (DNA): TGCAGTGCCGTGGTGGGAAACTATGGCTACACCTTC. Protein sequence: CSAVVGNYGYTF.

This clonotype was counted only a few times. The chain uses TRBV12-3 or TRBV12-4 and TRBJ2-2; D might be TRBD2 (7 bases). The CDR3 consists of 16 residues. V was clipped by 6 bases and J by 5 bases, with 19 bases between them. CDR3 in amino acids: CASSPRGGPRTGELFF. The CDR3 nucleotides are TGTGCCAGCAGCCCAAGGGGGGGGCCACGAACCGGGGAGCTGTTTTTT.

This clonotype has more than one count but fewer than ten. J is TRBJ2-5 and V is TRBV7-9, with D perhaps TRBD2 (5 bases). CDR3 length: 15 amino acids. V lost 0 bases, J lost 2 bases, and 10 bases lay in between. Germline lookup yields CDR1 SEHNR and CDR2 FQNEAQ (reference sequence). The CDR3 bases are TGTGCCAGCAGCTTAGCGTCTAGCTGGCAAGAGACCCAGTACTTC. Translation gives CASSLASSWQETQYF.

The chain links TRBV20-1 to TRBJ1-2; 8 bases map to TRBD1. V shed 1 base and J 7 bases; nucleotides not matched to a gene: 5. The CDR3 is 13 residues long. Germline lookup yields CDR1 DFQATT and CDR2 SNEGSKA (reference sequence). The CDR3 loop is CSARAGGAGGYTF. In DNA, the CDR3 is TGCAGTGCTAGAGCAGGGGGCGCGGGTGGCTACACCTTC.

The V gene is TRBV6-5, the J gene TRBJ2-3, with D possibly being TRBD1 or TRBD2 (5 bases each). CDR1 is MNHEY, CDR2 SVGAGI, per germline. V dropped 2 bases and J dropped 4 bases, with 10 bases sitting between them. The CDR3 runs 14 residues. In DNA, the CDR3 is TGTGCCAGCAGTTACGGGACCCTTTCAGATACGCAGTATTTT. The encoded protein is CASSYGTLSDTQYF.

J is TRBJ2-3 and V is TRBV9; a weak D match, TRBD1 (5 bases). From germline, CDR1 is SGDLS and CDR2 YYNGEE. This CDR3 is built from 16 residues. V was pared by 0 bases and J by 8 bases, with 19 bases between. The CDR3, as DNA: TGTGCCAGCAGCGTAGACGAGACAGAGAGGTTCGGTACGCAGTATTTT. This codes for CASSVDETERFGTQYF. Full variable domain (rest looked up from reference TRBV9 and TRBJ2-3): DSGVTQTPKHLITATGQRVTLRCSPRSGDLSVYWYQQSLDQGLQFLIQYYNGEERAKGNILERFSAQQFPDLHSELNLSSLELGDSALYFCASSVDETERFGTQYFGPGTRLTVL.

V gene TRBV4-3 combines with J gene TRBJ2-3; 13 bases fit TRBD2. V dropped 0 bases and J dropped 8; count of bases not matched to a gene: 11. CDR1 and CDR2 (germline): LGHNA, YSLEER. The CDR3 extends over 18 amino acids. The CDR3 coding sequence is TGCGCCAGCAGCCAAGATTGGACTAGCGGGGGTGTTGCAGTTACGCAGTATTTT. It specifies CASSQDWTSGGVAVTQYF.

The V and J genes are TRBV20-1 and TRBJ1-5; 7 bases align to TRBD1. Germline loops: CDR1 DFQATT, CDR2 SNEGSKA (reference sequence). V shed 0 bases and J 4 bases; nucleotides not matched to a gene: 6. The CDR3 is 15 residues long. The CDR3 DNA reads as TGCAGTGCTAGAGAGGACAGGTTCTCAAATCAGCCCCAGCATTTT. It translates to CSAREDRFSNQPQHF.